Described below is a single T cell receptor (beta chain) sequence and its context. The source of the sample is a study of control samples from healthy donors and cancer patients. The CDR3 is 14 residues long. V shed 3 bases and J 0 bases; nucleotides not matched to a gene: 1. CDR1 WNHNN and CDR2 SYGVQD come from the germline V gene (reference sequence). Produced via immunoSEQ multiplex PCR; TCRdb's table is partial and in-frame only. The data contain about 150,000 clones, around nine tenths of them singletons. Sequenced input: blood. The sequence derives from a man between 18 and 29 years old in good health. The chain joins TRBV10-1 to TRBJ2-7; 8 bases map to TRBD1. As DNA, the CDR3 is TGCGCCAGCAGTGACGACAGGGGCTCCTACGAGCAGTACTTC. Translation: CASSDDRGSYEQYF.